Following are 5 T cell receptor beta chains from one sample sequenced in a study of blood T cell repertoires in COVID-19. Measured with immunoSEQ multiplex PCR; TCRdb has only the in-frame clones, and not every one. The table shows tens of thousands of clones, with around 86% occurring only once. The sequenced material came from peripheral blood. The receptors shown here come from a human donor in a cohort sampled during active COVID-19.

V is TRBV4-3 and J is TRBJ1-4; D not certain. CDR1 is LGHNA and CDR2 is YSLEER in the germline V gene. This CDR3 has 14 amino acids. V lost 4 bases, J lost 4 bases, and 10 bases lay in between. The chain's CDR3 is CASSPSTNNEKLFF. CDR3 in DNA: TGCGCCAGCAGCCCGAGTACTAATAATGAAAAACTGTTTTTT.

The chain employs TRBV5-4 and TRBJ2-1; D remains unclear. The CDR3 contains 13 residues. Germline CDR1 and CDR2: SGHNT and YYREEE (reference sequence). The V gene lost 1 base and the J gene lost 10 bases, with 12 bases spanning the gap. The CDR3 region has the DNA TGTGCCAGCAGCTTGACGCGGCTACCCGAGCAGTTCTTC. Protein: CASSLTRLPEQFF.

This rearrangement joins TRBV4-3 to TRBJ2-7, with 7 bases identical to TRBD1. The length of the CDR3 is 16 residues. Germline V gene data show CDR1 as LGHNA and CDR2 as YSLEER. The junction had 7 bases not matched to a gene; V was cut back by 2 bases and J by 0 bases. The CDR3 region has the DNA TGCGCCAGCAGCCAACACCACCGGGACAGCTCCTACGAGCAGTACTTC. This codes for CASSQHHRDSSYEQYF.

The chain joins TRBV20-1 to TRBJ1-6, with D perhaps matching TRBD1 (6 bases). V lost 3 bases to trimming and J lost 7 bases, with 16 bases between them. CDR3 length equals 15 residues. CDR1 and CDR2 (germline): DFQATT, SNEGSKA (reference sequence). This CDR3 reads CSASQDSSTNSPLHF. CDR3 coding DNA: TGCAGTGCTAGTCAGGACAGCTCTACCAATTCACCCCTCCACTTT.

The rearrangement uses TRBV28 and TRBJ2-1; possible D gene TRBD2, 5 bases. Trimming shortened V by 1 base and J by 10 bases, and 17 bases separated the two germline ends. Germline-derived CDR1 and CDR2 are MDHEN and SYDVKM. This CDR3 has 15 residues. The CDR3 coding sequence is TGTGCCAGCAGTTTATCCCTAGCATCTCCGCCCGAGCAGTTCTTC. As protein: CASSLSLASPPEQFF.